Listed below are T cell receptor beta chains from one sample, sequenced in a study of control samples from healthy donors and cancer patients. The protocol was immunoSEQ multiplex PCR, while the TCRdb copy is restricted to in-frame clones and leaves out a portion. The table includes 98,000 or so clones, approximately 82% detected once. Sequenced material: blood. The receptors shown here come from a man between 18 and 35 years old in good health. The CDR3 runs from the conserved cysteine through the conserved F or W. Fields, in order: clone size, V gene, D gene, J gene, CDR3 protein, CDR3 DNA. D genes are given only for firm matches. Some rows have no size entry. The others give once, few or many, or a class for an expanded clone.

NA,TRBV4-1,NA,TRBJ2-5,CASSQETASQETQYF,TGCGCCAGCAGCCAAGAGACAGCATCCCAAGAGACCCAGTACTTC
NA,TRBV11-2,NA,TRBJ1-2,CASSLLNYGYTF,TGTGCCAGCAGCCTTCTGAACTATGGCTACACCTTC
NA,TRBV5-6,NA,TRBJ1-3,CASSSTAIIGNTIYF,TGTGCCAGCAGCTCGACGGCTATTATTGGAAACACCATATATTTT
NA,TRBV5-6,NA,TRBJ1-2,CASSLLQGYGYTF,TGTGCCAGCAGCTTGCTACAGGGCTATGGCTACACCTTC
once,TRBV30,TRBD1,TRBJ2-6,CAWREQGTTGANVLTF,TGTGCCTGGAGAGAACAGGGGACGACTGGGGCCAACGTCCTGACTTTC
NA,TRBV14,TRBD1,TRBJ2-3,CASSQETGGFSTDTQYF,TGTGCCAGCAGCCAAGAAACAGGGGGCTTTAGCACAGATACGCAGTATTTT
NA,TRBV3-1/TRBV3-2,NA,TRBJ2-3,CASLGRDTQYF,TGTGCCAGCCTGGGGCGGGATACGCAGTATTTT
few,TRBV19,NA,TRBJ1-1,CASSMITGNTEAFF,TGTGCCAGTAGTATGATTACAGGGAACACTGAAGCTTTCTTT
NA,TRBV5-1,NA,TRBJ2-7,CASSLQDSYEQYF,TGCGCCAGCAGCTTGCAGGACTCCTACGAGCAGTACTTC
NA,TRBV27,TRBD1,TRBJ1-2,CASISSGGGGYTF,TGTGCCAGCATCTCGTCAGGGGGGGGTGGCTACACCTTC
NA,TRBV5-1,TRBD1,TRBJ1-6,CASSLDPGTGYNSPLHF,TGCGCCAGCAGCTTGGACCCCGGGACAGGCTATAATTCACCCCTCCACTTT
once,TRBV7-8,NA,TRBJ1-5,CASSHGRVNQPQHF,TGTGCCAGCAGCCACGGAAGGGTCAATCAGCCCCAGCATTTT
NA,TRBV4-1,TRBD1,TRBJ1-5,CASSQEGTGILRNQPQHF,TGCGCCAGCAGCCAAGAGGGGACAGGGATTCTTAGGAATCAGCCCCAGCATTTT
NA,TRBV6-6,NA,TRBJ2-3,CASSGTGYGTDTQYF,TGTGCCAGCAGCGGGACCGGGTACGGCACAGATACGCAGTATTTT
once,TRBV30,TRBD1,TRBJ1-2,CAWRRDRSYGYTF,TGTGCCTGGAGGCGGGACAGAAGTTATGGCTACACCTTC
NA,TRBV15,TRBD2,TRBJ2-3,CATRRRGGNSDTQYF,TGTGCCACCAGGAGGCGGGGGGGAAATTCAGATACGCAGTATTTT
NA,TRBV28,NA,TRBJ1-1,CASSFNVLTTESNTEAFF,TGTGCCAGCAGTTTTAATGTGTTGACGACAGAATCGAACACTGAAGCTTTCTTT
NA,TRBV15,NA,TRBJ2-1,CATSRVGASSIRFF,TGTGCCACCAGCAGAGTCGGAGCGAGCTCGATCCGGTTCTTC
NA,TRBV5-1,TRBD1,TRBJ2-4,CARTRGTGEGFMNIQYF,TGCGCCAGAACGCGGGGGACAGGGGAGGGCTTTATGAACATTCAGTACTTC
NA,TRBV4-1,NA,TRBJ1-2,CASSQDGFGREGGYTF,TGCGCCAGCAGCCAAGACGGATTCGGCAGGGAGGGAGGCTACACCTTC
NA,TRBV29-1,TRBD1,TRBJ2-1,CSAFKHTGQGARSYNEQFF,TGCAGCGCCTTCAAACATACGGGACAGGGGGCGAGGTCCTACAATGAGCAGTTCTTC
NA,TRBV4-2,NA,TRBJ2-7,CASSQGGGLYEQYF,TGTGCCAGCAGCCAAGGGGGGGGGCTCTACGAGCAGTACTTC
NA,TRBV27,NA,TRBJ1-1,CASSPSWTAGAFF,TGTGCCAGCAGTCCCTCGTGGACAGCCGGGGCTTTCTTT
NA,TRBV18,NA,TRBJ1-5,CASSPGRDQPQHF,TGTGCCAGCTCACCAGGGAGAGATCAGCCCCAGCATTTT
NA,TRBV28,TRBD1,TRBJ1-2,CASSLTSRTGGGGYTF,TGTGCCAGCAGTTTAACCTCCCGGACAGGGGGGGGTGGCTACACCTTC
NA,TRBV19,TRBD1,TRBJ2-2,CASRTWDRGREATGELFF,TGTGCCAGTAGGACCTGGGACAGGGGGCGGGAAGCGACCGGGGAGCTGTTTTTT
few,TRBV5-1,NA,TRBJ2-5,CASSRTTARQETQYF,TGCGCCAGCAGCCGAACGACAGCCCGACAAGAGACCCAGTACTTC
NA,TRBV5-6,TRBD2,TRBJ2-1,CASSRLATSSYNEQFF,TGTGCCAGCAGCCGACTAGCGACGAGCTCCTACAATGAGCAGTTCTTC
few,TRBV12-3/TRBV12-4,NA,TRBJ1-1,CASSLSNTEAFF,TGTGCCAGCAGTTTAAGTAACACTGAAGCTTTCTTT
NA,TRBV7-2,NA,TRBJ1-2,CASSLGYGTYGYTF,TGTGCCAGCAGCTTAGGGTACGGGACCTATGGCTACACCTTC